The source of this T cell receptor beta chain is a study of T cell responses to AZD1222 COVID-19 vaccine (dated by TCRdb to the early 2020s). With respect to the entire study: A total of about 230 trial participants underwent TCR sequencing, of whom some 210 received two doses of AZD1222 and some 25 received two doses of the MenACWY control vaccine. Enrollment into the trials was organized by age into subgroups of 18-55, 56-69 and 70-plus years, and those subgroups contained about 160, 30 and 59 TCR-sequenced participants, respectively.

Including the terminal cysteine and phenylalanine, the CDR3 comprises 13 residues. The CDR3 DNA has 39 bases and is translated from base 1. Trimming removed 4 bases from V and 0 bases from J, leaving 6 bases between the germline ends. Per the germline V gene, SNHLY is the CDR1 and FYNNEI is the CDR2. In the paper's terms, the time point label means: about 28 days (+/-7) after the second vaccine dose. AZD1222 recipients with second doses at about 4 weeks or about 12 weeks were pooled, because spike-specific TCR depth and breadth did not differ between schedules. Samples from vaccinated people were obtained from the UK trials COV001 and COV002, which included a single-blind randomized controlled phase 2/3 trial of AZD1222 (ChAdOx1 nCoV-19) in healthy adults. For TCRbeta chain sequencing, PBMC samples were collected from trial participants at day 0 and at day 28 after the second dose. The CDR3 regions of human TCRbeta chains were analyzed by immunosequencing. The authors processed their data as follows. Repertoire TCRs were checked for matches against a reference library of SARS-CoV-2-specific TCRs that had been generated using the MIRA antigen-specificity platform. Breadth was defined as the fraction of unique TCRs that were SARS-CoV-2-associated. Depth was defined as the fraction of total T cells that were SARS-CoV-2-associated. Using the MIRA data, each spike-specific TCR was assigned both to the spike region to which the TCR was reactive and to a CD4 or CD8 class. Log10-transformed breadth and depth values were compared by one-way ANOVA with Sidak's multiple comparisons tests. What TCRdb holds here is the immuneACCESS table cut down to in-frame rearrangements. Part of the clones is not present; checked against another copy, under half of the missing clones reflect an unresolved V gene, and the others are unexplained. V and J calls and clone size are given by that table; D and trimming were obtained from the DNA. This sample is represented by 120,000 or so clones; about 92% of them were singletons. The top ten constitute 4% to 6% of the sample.

Concerning this clone itself: The antigen it recognizes is unknown. Per-base quality was not reported, and no clone a single base away is much larger than it. Other DNA sequences in this sample translate to the same CDR3.

Broad study findings and their caveats: The 56-69-year group was small, and its depth increase did not reach significance, likely because of low power. CD4 TCRs associated with the vaccine covered the entire spike protein, and the dominant responses were in regions 160-218 and 743-854. Conclusions about previously exposed vaccinees are limited, since just 6 or 7 AZD1222 recipients were seropositive for SARS-CoV-2 at baseline. Because no day 14 peak-response samples were available, the repertoires could be characterized only after the peak T cell response. Epitopes outside the regions mutated in the B.1.351 and B.1.1.7 variants were reportedly recognized by nearly half of the unique spike-specific TCRs. Participants were mostly white British, with more females than males. The authors suggested clonal diversity may have been underestimated. Spike-specific TCR breadth and depth rose significantly after two AZD1222 doses compared with day 0 and with MenACWY recipients.

The chain was built from TRBV2 and TRBJ1-1, with a weak D call of TRBD1 (5 bases match). This receptor was obtained from an adult who received the AZD1222 COVID-19 vaccine. Sequencing was performed on peripheral blood, taken 28 days after the second AZD1222 dose. The DNA sequence is as follows: TGTGCCAGCAGTGTGACAGTGAACACTGAAGCTTTCTTT. This yields the protein CASSVTVNTEAFF.